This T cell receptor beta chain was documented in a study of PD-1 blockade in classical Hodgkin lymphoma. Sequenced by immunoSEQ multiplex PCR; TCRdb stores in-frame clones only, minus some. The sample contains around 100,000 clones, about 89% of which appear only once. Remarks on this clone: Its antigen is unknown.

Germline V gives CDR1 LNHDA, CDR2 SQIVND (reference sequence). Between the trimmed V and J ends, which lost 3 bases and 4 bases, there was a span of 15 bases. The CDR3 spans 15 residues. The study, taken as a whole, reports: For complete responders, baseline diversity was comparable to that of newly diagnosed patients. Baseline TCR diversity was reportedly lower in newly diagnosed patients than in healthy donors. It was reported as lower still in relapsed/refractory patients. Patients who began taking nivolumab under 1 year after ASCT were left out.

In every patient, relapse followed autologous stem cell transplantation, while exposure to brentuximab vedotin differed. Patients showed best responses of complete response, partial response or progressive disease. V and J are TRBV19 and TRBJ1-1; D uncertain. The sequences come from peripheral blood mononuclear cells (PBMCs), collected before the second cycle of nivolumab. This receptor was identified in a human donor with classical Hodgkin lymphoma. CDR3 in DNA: TGTGCCAGTAGTATCACGAAGATCGCGGGCACTGAAGCTTTCTTT. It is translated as CASSITKIAGTEAFF. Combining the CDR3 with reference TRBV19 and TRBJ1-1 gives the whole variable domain DGGITQSPKYLFRKEGQNVTLSCEQNLNHDAMYWYRQDPGQGLRLIYYSQIVNDFQKGDIAEGYSVSREKKESFPLTVTSAQKNPTAFYLCASSITKIAGTEAFFGQGTRLTVV.